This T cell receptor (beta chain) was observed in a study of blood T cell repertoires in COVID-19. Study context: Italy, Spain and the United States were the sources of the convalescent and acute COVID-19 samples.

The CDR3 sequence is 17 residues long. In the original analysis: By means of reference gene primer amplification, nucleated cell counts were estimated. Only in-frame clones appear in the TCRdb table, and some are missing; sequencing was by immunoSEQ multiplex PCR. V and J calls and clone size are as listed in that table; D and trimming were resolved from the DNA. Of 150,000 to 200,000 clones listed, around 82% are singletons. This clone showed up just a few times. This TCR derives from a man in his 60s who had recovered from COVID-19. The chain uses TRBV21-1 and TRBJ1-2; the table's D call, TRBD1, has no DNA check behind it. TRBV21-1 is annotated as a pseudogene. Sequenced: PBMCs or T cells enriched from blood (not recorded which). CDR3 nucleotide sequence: TGTGCCAGCAGCAAAGCATGTGAGGGACAGGATGTCGGTGGCTACACCTTC. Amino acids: CASSKACEGQDVGGYTF.